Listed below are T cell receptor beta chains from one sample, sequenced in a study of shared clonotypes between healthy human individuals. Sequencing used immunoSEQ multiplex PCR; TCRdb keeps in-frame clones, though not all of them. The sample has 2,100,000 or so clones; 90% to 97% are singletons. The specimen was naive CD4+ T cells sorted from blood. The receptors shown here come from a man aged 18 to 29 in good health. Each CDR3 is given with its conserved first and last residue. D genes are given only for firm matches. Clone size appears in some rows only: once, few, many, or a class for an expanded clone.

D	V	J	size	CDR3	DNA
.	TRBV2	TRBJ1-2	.	CASSRRSYGYTF	TGTGCCAGCAGTCGACGTAGCTATGGCTACACCTTC
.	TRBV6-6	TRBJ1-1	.	CASSPGTINTEAFF	TGTGCCAGCAGCCCCGGGACAATTAACACTGAAGCTTTCTTT
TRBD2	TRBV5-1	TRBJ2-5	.	CASSTSGSGETQYF	TGCGCCAGCAGCACTAGCGGGAGTGGAGAGACCCAGTACTTC
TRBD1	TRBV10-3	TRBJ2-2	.	CAISQPGQGSGELFF	TGTGCCATCAGTCAACCGGGACAGGGCTCCGGGGAGCTGTTTTTT
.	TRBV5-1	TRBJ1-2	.	CASSIRQGGYTF	TGCGCCAGCAGCATCCGGCAGGGAGGCTACACCTTC
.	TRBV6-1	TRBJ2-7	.	CASSEERTGYGQYF	TGTGCCAGCAGTGAAGAGAGAACTGGTTACGGTCAGTACTTC
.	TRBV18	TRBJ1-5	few	CASSPGTGSNQPQHF	TGTGCCAGCTCACCCGGGACGGGTAGCAATCAGCCCCAGCATTTT
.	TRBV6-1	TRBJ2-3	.	CASRHPSTDTQYF	TGTGCCAGCAGACACCCCAGCACAGATACGCAGTATTTT
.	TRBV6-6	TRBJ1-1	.	CASMIPYLWGDTEAFF	TGTGCCAGCATGATCCCCTACCTATGGGGAGACACTGAAGCTTTCTTT
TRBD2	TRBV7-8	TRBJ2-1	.	CASSGRTSGSSYNEQFF	TGTGCCAGCAGCGGCCGGACTAGCGGGAGCTCCTACAATGAGCAGTTCTTC
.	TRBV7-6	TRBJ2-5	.	CASSLAPPQGEETQYF	TGTGCCAGCAGCTTAGCGCCCCCCCAAGGAGAAGAGACCCAGTACTTC